This TCR beta chain emerged from a study of blood T cell repertoires in COVID-19. Study-wide context: Sites across the United States, Italy and Spain contributed samples from acute and convalescent COVID-19. From T cells, B-cell-depleted T cells, or PBMCs came the material, which was cDNA or gDNA.

Study processing details: Amplifying reference gene primers gave estimates of nucleated cell counts. Method: immunoSEQ multiplex PCR; TCRdb's copy keeps in-frame clones and lacks some. That table supplies the V and J calls and clone size; D and trimming were determined from the DNA. This table holds about 120,000 clones, 75% to 80% found once. The CDR3 sequence is 11 residues long. J gave up 7 bases and V 7 bases, and 5 bases lay outside the gene matches. From germline, CDR1 is SGHRS and CDR2 YFSETQ. The rearrangement joins TRBV5-1 to TRBJ2-7; TRBD2 matches 7 bases. The source material was peripheral blood. The TCR comes from a human donor in a cohort sampled during active COVID-19. The DNA of the CDR3 is TGCGCCAGCGGGGAGGGAGGAGAGCAGTACTTC. It translates to CASGEGGEQYF.